This TCR beta chain originates from a study of PD-1 blockade in classical Hodgkin lymphoma (dated by TCRdb to about 2020). With respect to the entire study: The study used CyTOF and TCR beta sequencing to define a peripheral blood immune signature of response to PD-1 blockade in classical Hodgkin lymphoma. General findings and caveats noted by the study authors: The study was restricted to a single clinical trial cohort, and the causes of repertoire differences, possibly disease activity or prior therapy, were left undefined. Baseline TCR diversity was reported as lower in newly diagnosed patients than in healthy donors, and lower still in relapsed/refractory patients.

The Qiagen DNeasy kit was used to extract genomic DNA both from unsorted PBMCs and from the negatively selected CD4+ and CD8+ fractions. TCR beta CDR3 regions were amplified by immunoSEQ multiplex PCR using primers annealing to V and J segments. A synthetic immune receptor repertoire was used to minimize amplification bias, and remaining bias was computationally removed after sequencing. The original pipeline was this. Custom Python scripts were used to quantify repertoire diversity as the Shannon entropy index. Unsorted, CD4+ and CD8+ repertoires were analyzed separately, except in combined analyses where CD4+ and CD8+ sequences were merged in silico. This immuneACCESS table, as held by TCRdb, lists in-frame sequences with V and J called but not all clones. Of the missing ones, under half trace to an unresolved V gene in checked studies; the others have no known cause. V and J calls and clone size are copied from that table; D and trimming were computed from the DNA. The sample contains 10,000 or so clones, about nine tenths of them found a single time. The top ten clonotypes cover under 15% of the sample.

This clone was seen a single time. Its recognized antigen is unknown. Base qualities were left out, and no much larger clone turns up one base away. This sample's time point label indicates: newly diagnosed, previously untreated cHL patient sample. A Miltenyi CD8+ T cell isolation kit was used for magnetic negative selection to purify CD8+ T cells from thawed PBMCs. To serve as a comparison group for the relapsed/refractory trial patients, PBMCs were sequenced from patients with newly diagnosed, previously untreated classical Hodgkin lymphoma. Peripheral blood was collected in 8 mL Vacutainer Cell Preparation Tubes, from which PBMCs were isolated by centrifugation and then cryopreserved. Purified CD4+ and CD8+ fractions were generated only in cases for which an additional PBMC sample was available. Magnetically labelled cells were removed on LS columns in a quadroMACS separator, and the flow-through was retained as the purified fraction.

The CDR3 goes from the cysteine to the phenylalanine over 18 residues. The sequence is cut down to CDR3 DNA, 54 bases in frame from base 1. The germline V gene gives CDR1 as SGDLS and CDR2 as YYNGEE. Trimming takes 0 bases off V and 0 bases off J; junction bases not matched to a gene: 6. This receptor was taken from a human donor with classical Hodgkin lymphoma. Specimen: CD8+ T cells from blood. The sequence joins TRBV9 to TRBJ2-6; TRBD2 fits 7 bases in the junction. The DNA sequence follows: TGTGCCAGCAGCGTAGATTCGGGGGGTAACTCTGGGGCCAACGTCCTGACTTTC. This translates into CASSVDSGGNSGANVLTF.